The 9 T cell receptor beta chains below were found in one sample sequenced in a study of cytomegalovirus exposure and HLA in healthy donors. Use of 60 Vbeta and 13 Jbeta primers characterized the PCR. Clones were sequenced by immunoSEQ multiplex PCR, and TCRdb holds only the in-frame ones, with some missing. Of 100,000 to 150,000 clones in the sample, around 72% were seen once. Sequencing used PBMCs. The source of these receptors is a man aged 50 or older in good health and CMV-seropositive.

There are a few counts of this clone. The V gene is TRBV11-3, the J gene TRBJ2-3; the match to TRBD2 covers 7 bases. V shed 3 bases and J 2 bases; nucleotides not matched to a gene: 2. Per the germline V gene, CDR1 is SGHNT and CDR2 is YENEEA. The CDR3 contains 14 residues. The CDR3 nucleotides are TGTGCCAGCAGCTTGGGGGGGTCCACAGATACGCAGTATTTT. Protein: CASSLGGSTDTQYF.

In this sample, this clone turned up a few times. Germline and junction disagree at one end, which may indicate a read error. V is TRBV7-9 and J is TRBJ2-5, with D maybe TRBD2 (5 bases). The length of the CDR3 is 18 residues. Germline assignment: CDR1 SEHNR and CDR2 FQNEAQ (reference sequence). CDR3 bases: TGTTCCAGCAGCTTCCTTGGAGGATATAAGGCAGGACAAGAGACCCAGTACTTC. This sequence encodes CSSSFLGGYKAGQETQYF.

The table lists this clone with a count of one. CDR3 sequence (DNA): TGTGCCAGCAGTATTGGACTGTCTCCTCGGCCTTACGAGCAGTACTTC. Protein: CASSIGLSPRPYEQYF. The chain couples TRBV28 to TRBJ2-7; tentative D call: TRBD2 (5 bases). This CDR3 spans 16 amino acids. The V gene's germline CDR1 is MDHEN and CDR2 SYDVKM. V lost 5 bases to trimming and J lost 4 bases, with 21 bases between them.

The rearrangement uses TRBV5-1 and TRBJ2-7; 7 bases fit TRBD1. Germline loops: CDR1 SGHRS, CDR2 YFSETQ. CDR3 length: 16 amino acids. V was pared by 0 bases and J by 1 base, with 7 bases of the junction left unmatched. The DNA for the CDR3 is TGCGCCAGCAGCTTGGAAAGGACAGGACCTTCCTACGAGCAGTACTTC. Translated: CASSLERTGPSYEQYF.

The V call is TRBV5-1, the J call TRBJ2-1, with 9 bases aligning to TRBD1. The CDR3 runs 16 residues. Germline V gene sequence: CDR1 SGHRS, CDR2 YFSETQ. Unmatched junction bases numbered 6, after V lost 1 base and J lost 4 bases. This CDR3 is CASSLTRTGEYNEQFF. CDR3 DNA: TGCGCCAGCAGCTTGACCCGGACAGGGGAATACAATGAGCAGTTCTTC.

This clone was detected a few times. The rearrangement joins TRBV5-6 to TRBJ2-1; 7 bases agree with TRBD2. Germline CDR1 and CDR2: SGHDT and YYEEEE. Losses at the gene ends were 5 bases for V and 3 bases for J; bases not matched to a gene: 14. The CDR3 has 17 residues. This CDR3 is CASRPGVGLADYNEQFF. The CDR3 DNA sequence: TGTGCCAGCAGACCGGGAGTGGGGCTAGCGGACTACAATGAGCAGTTCTTC.

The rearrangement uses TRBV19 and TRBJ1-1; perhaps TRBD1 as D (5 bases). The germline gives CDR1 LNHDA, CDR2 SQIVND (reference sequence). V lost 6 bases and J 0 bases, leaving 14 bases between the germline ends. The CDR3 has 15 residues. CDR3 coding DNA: TGTGCCAGTAGGGGCTTCTCGGGGGTGAACACTGAAGCTTTCTTT. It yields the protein CASRGFSGVNTEAFF.

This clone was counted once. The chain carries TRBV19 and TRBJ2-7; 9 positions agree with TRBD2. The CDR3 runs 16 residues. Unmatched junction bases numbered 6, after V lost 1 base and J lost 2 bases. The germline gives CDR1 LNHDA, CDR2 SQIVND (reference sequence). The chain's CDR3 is CASSIVPAGGTYEQYF. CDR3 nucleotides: TGTGCCAGTAGTATAGTCCCAGCGGGAGGCACCTACGAGCAGTACTTC.

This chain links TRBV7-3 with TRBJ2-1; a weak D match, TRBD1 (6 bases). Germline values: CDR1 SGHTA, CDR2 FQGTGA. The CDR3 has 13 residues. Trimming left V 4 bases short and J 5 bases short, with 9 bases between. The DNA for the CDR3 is TGTGCCAGCAGCTCTACAGGGAACAATGAGCAGTTCTTC. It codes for CASSSTGNNEQFF.